The TCR beta chain described here comes from a study of CD8+ T cells in alopecia areata. The study, taken as a whole, reports: Persistence during tofacitinib was seen for many expanded lesional clones in scalp and blood. Expanded CD8+ clones among the top 100, and scalp clonality, were significantly decreased by tofacitinib.

The germline V and J ends were trimmed by 4 bases and 9 bases, with 16 bases remaining between them. Germline V CDR1 and CDR2: SGHDN, FVKESK. This CDR3 comprises 14 residues. The treatment is: oral pan-JAK inhibitor, 5-10 mg twice daily. Details on this clone: Its antigen is not known.

Extraction and reverse transcription of RNA yielded cDNA as the sequencing template. Generated by immunoSEQ multiplex PCR, the TCRdb table keeps only in-frame clones and is missing some. The sample consists of around 270,000 clones, 58% of them appearing once. The genes are TRBV14 and TRBJ2-1; TRBD1 might be the D (6 bases). The material sequenced was CD4+ T cells sorted from blood, taken at week 24, from a patient treated with tofacitinib. This clonotype was obtained from a human donor with alopecia areata. Written as DNA, the CDR3 is TGTGCCAGCAGCCGGGGACAACTAGTTTTTGAGCAGTTCTTC. Encoded protein: CASSRGQLVFEQFF.